This T cell receptor beta chain was found in a study of vaccination and CD4 T cells after COVID-19. The trim removed 6 bases at V and 2 bases at J, leaving 7 bases unmatched. The CDR3 spans 14 residues. From germline, CDR1 is SNHLY and CDR2 FYNNEI. This clonotype was seen more than once but under ten times. The antigen remains unidentified. As for treatment: roughly nine-day PBMC culture with coronavirus spike peptide pools or control peptides (ViraFEST assay). Cultured CD4+ T-cell DNA underwent Oncomine TCR Beta short-read sequencing. TCRdb called the PCR reads again in MiXCR, with one record for every CDR3 protein. The table lists under 20,000 distinct CDR3 sequences, 51% of them singletons.

This specimen was CD4+ T cells from blood, cultured in vitro, taken before SARS-CoV-2 vaccination. The TCR comes from a human donor who had recovered from COVID-19. The chain is built from TRBV2 and TRBJ2-7; 7 nucleotides align to TRBD2. CDR3 nucleotides: TGTGCCAGCAGGGGAGCGGGAAGTACCTACGAGCAGTACTTC. It translates to CASRGAGSTYEQYF.